The 31 T cell receptor beta chains listed next were all sequenced from one sample in a study of neoadjuvant anti-PD-1 for oral cavity cancer. As for time point: after neoadjuvant nivolumab, at surgical resection. Profiling relied on immunoSEQ multiplex PCR, and the TCRdb table lists in-frame clones only, not all of them. The sample includes over 60,000 clones, 80% to 90% of them seen just once. The sample in question was PBMCs, obtained after nivolumab (anti-PD-1) treatment. These receptors originate from a person aged 40 to 85 with oral cavity squamous cell carcinoma.

V and J are TRBV10-3 and TRBJ2-3; D perhaps matches TRBD1 (5 bases). The CDR3 extends over 15 amino acids. V was clipped by 2 bases and J by 5 bases, with 14 bases between them. Per the germline V gene, CDR1 is ENHRY and CDR2 is SYGVKD. The CDR3 reads CAISEPQGVVDTQYF. CDR3 sequence (DNA): TGTGCCATCAGTGAGCCCCAGGGTGTCGTAGATACGCAGTATTTT.

The V call is TRBV10-1, the J call TRBJ2-7; TRBD1 agrees at 10 bases. Germline lookup yields CDR1 WNHNN and CDR2 SYGVQD (reference sequence). Losses at the gene ends were 6 bases for V and 3 bases for J; bases not matched to a gene: 8. This CDR3 contains 15 residues. CDR3 residues: CASSPEGTGVYEQYF. CDR3 nucleotides: TGCGCCAGCAGCCCCGAGGGGACAGGGGTCTACGAGCAGTACTTC.

This sequence joins TRBV5-1 and TRBJ2-5, with D uncertain. Germline-derived CDR1 and CDR2 are SGHRS and YFSETQ. V lost 4 bases and J 2 bases, leaving 3 bases between the germline ends. CDR3 size: 11 residues. Written as DNA, the CDR3 is TGCGCCAGCAGCCAACAAGAGACCCAGTACTTC. Amino acid sequence: CASSQQETQYF.

In this sample, this clone turned up once. The chain recombines TRBV4-1 with TRBJ1-2, with TRBD1 matching 8 bases. The CDR3 is 17 residues long. CDR1 and CDR2 from the germline V gene are MGHRA and YSYEKL. J lost 1 base, V lost 1 base, and 8 bases had no gene match. The CDR3 loop reads CASSQASGTGVNYGYTF. CDR3 nucleotide sequence: TGCGCCAGCAGCCAAGCTTCCGGGACAGGCGTTAACTATGGCTACACCTTC.

This clone showed up just once. The V and J genes are TRBV7-3 and TRBJ2-6; D ambiguous. V lost 2 bases and J 1 base, leaving 3 bases between the germline ends. The CDR3 length is 14 residues. In germline, CDR1 is SGHTA, CDR2 FQGTGA. The CDR3 reads CASSLGSGANVLTF. CDR3 DNA: TGTGCCAGCAGCTTAGGATCTGGGGCCAACGTCCTGACTTTC.

The gene calls are TRBV6-1 and TRBJ2-3; tentative D call: TRBD1 (5 bases). Germline CDR1 MNHNS, CDR2 SASEGT. CDR3 size: 12 residues. Trimming removed 6 bases from V and 6 bases from J, with 10 bases in between. CDR3 in amino acids: CASRLKGDTQYF. CDR3 in DNA: TGTGCCAGCAGATTAAAGGGGGATACGCAGTATTTT.

This chain links TRBV19 with TRBJ1-5; D gene uncertain. Trimming left V 6 bases short and J 4 bases short, with 22 bases between. This CDR3 comprises 17 residues. Germline V gene sequence: CDR1 LNHDA, CDR2 SQIVND (reference sequence). The CDR3 sequence: CASSPDGLWEENQPQHF. The CDR3 DNA reads as TGTGCCAGTAGCCCAGACGGTCTCTGGGAGGAGAATCAGCCCCAGCATTTT.

The chain combines TRBV5-1 with TRBJ2-3, with 11 bases identical to TRBD2. Germline values: CDR1 SGHRS, CDR2 YFSETQ. J lost 5 bases, V lost 2 bases, and 7 bases had no gene match. The CDR3 covers 16 residues. Written as DNA, the CDR3 is TGCGCCAGCAGCTTCCGCCTAGCGGGAGGTGGAGATACGCAGTATTTT. It specifies CASSFRLAGGGDTQYF.

In this sample, this clone turned up a few times. The chain couples TRBV28 to TRBJ2-1; the D gene is possibly TRBD2 (6 bases). The CDR3 is made up of 16 amino acids. V gave up 3 bases and J gave up 4 bases, with 16 bases separating them. Per germline, CDR1 MDHEN and CDR2 SYDVKM. CDR3 in amino acids: CASSFPSDALYNEQFF. CDR3 nucleotides: TGTGCCAGCAGTTTCCCTAGCGATGCCCTTTACAATGAGCAGTTCTTC.

The rearrangement uses TRBV6-5 and TRBJ2-7, with 8 positions matching TRBD1. This CDR3 spans 14 amino acids. The germline gives CDR1 MNHEY, CDR2 SVGAGI. The CDR3 reads CATYGQGANYEQYF. The CDR3 DNA reads TGTGCTACCTACGGGCAGGGGGCAAACTACGAGCAGTACTTC.

This chain links TRBV6-1 with TRBJ1-2, with 8 bases fitting TRBD1. This CDR3 region has 14 residues. CDR1 MNHNS and CDR2 SASEGT come from the germline V gene. V lost 5 bases, J lost 6 bases, and 8 bases stayed unmatched. CDR3 in DNA: TGTGCCAGCAGTCAGACAGGGGTCCCTAATGGCTACACCTTC. It codes for CASSQTGVPNGYTF.

The chain uses TRBV5-6 and TRBJ1-1; 7 positions match TRBD1. After removal of 0 bases from V and 3 bases from J, the junction contained 8 bases not matched to a gene. The germline gives CDR1 SGHDT, CDR2 YYEEEE. This CDR3 region has 16 residues. DNA of the CDR3: TGTGCCAGCAGCTTGGAAAGGGGGCGCATGGACACTGAAGCTTTCTTT. Translated: CASSLERGRMDTEAFF. Together with reference TRBV5-6 and TRBJ1-1, the CDR3 gives the full variable domain: DAGVTQSPTHLIKTRGQQVTLRCSPKSGHDTVSWYQQALGQGPQFIFQYYEEEERQRGNFPDRFSGHQFPNYSSELNVNALLLGDSALYLCASSLERGRMDTEAFFGQGTRLTVV.

The chain is built from TRBV19 and TRBJ2-1, with TRBD2 identical over 7 bases. Losses at the gene ends were 7 bases for V and 9 bases for J; bases not matched to a gene: 12. The length of the CDR3 is 14 residues. Germline-derived CDR1 and CDR2 are LNHDA and SQIVND (reference sequence). The CDR3 reads CASTRGREWGEQFF. As DNA, the CDR3 is TGTGCCAGTACTCGTGGGAGGGAGTGGGGTGAGCAGTTCTTC.

This clone came up once. The chain recombines TRBV7-3 with TRBJ1-1, with TRBD1 identical over 10 bases. The germline gives CDR1 SGHTA, CDR2 FQGTGA. The CDR3 totals 17 residues. With V trimmed by 10 bases and J by 13 bases, 27 bases remained unmatched. The CDR3 reads CATIPFRDRGAKGGGFF. CDR3 DNA: TGTGCCACCATACCTTTCCGGGACAGGGGTGCAAAGGGCGGGGGTTTCTTT. The whole variable domain, filled in from reference TRBV7-3 and TRBJ1-1, reads GAGVSQTPSNKVTEKGKYVELRCDPISGHTALYWYRQSLGQGPEFLIYFQGTGAADDSGLPNDRFFAVRPEGSVSTLKIQRTERGDSAVYLCATIPFRDRGAKGGGFFGQGTRLTVV.

The J gene is TRBJ1-1, the V gene TRBV28; possibly TRBD1 for D (6 bases). Trimming stripped 4 bases from V and 4 bases from J, with 16 bases between. Germline CDR1 reads MDHEN; CDR2 reads SYDVKM. This CDR3 has 15 residues. CDR3 region: CASSSPKGVSTEAFF. The CDR3 bases are TGTGCCAGCAGTTCCCCGAAGGGGGTCAGCACTGAAGCTTTCTTT.

The chain combines TRBV21-1 with TRBJ2-7; the table calls TRBD2, which could not be checked here. TRBV21-1 corresponds to a pseudogene. This CDR3 has 16 residues. CDR3 DNA sequence: TGTGCCAGCAGCAAAGCGCTGGAGCGGGAGAACTACGAGCAGTACTTC. Its protein is CASSKALERENYEQYF.

The V and J genes are TRBV4-1 and TRBJ2-2; TRBD1 agrees at 8 bases. The CDR3 runs 16 residues. Germline lookup yields CDR1 MGHRA and CDR2 YSYEKL. Germline trimming cut 0 bases from V and 6 bases from J; bases unmatched to any gene: 6. The chain's CDR3 is CASSQEVTGVAGELFF. CDR3 in DNA: TGCGCCAGCAGCCAAGAGGTGACAGGGGTGGCCGGGGAGCTGTTTTTT.

The DNA of the CDR3 is TGTGCCAGCAGTAACACCGGGGGAAATCAGTTAGTTTTCTTT. This sequence encodes CASSNTGGNQLVFF. The chain employs TRBV27 and TRBJ1-1; a possible D gene is TRBD1 (5 bases). V shed 5 bases and J shed 13 bases, with 23 bases lying between them. Germline V gives CDR1 MNHEY, CDR2 SMNVEV (reference sequence). This CDR3 region has 14 residues.

The rearrangement links TRBV25-1 to TRBJ1-3, with TRBD1 matching 12 bases. V was clipped by 6 bases and J by 4 bases; unmatched bases: 10. This CDR3 region has 17 residues. CDR1 and CDR2 (germline): MGHDK, SYGVNS. CDR3 protein: CASRGTGGVRRGNTIYF. In nucleotides, the CDR3 is TGTGCCAGCAGGGGGACAGGGGGCGTCAGGAGAGGAAACACCATATATTTT.

V usage is TRBV6-1 and J usage is TRBJ1-4, with 11 bases that match TRBD1. The J segment lost 11 bases and the V segment lost 8 bases, leaving 10 bases of the junction unmatched. Germline loops: CDR1 MNHNS, CDR2 SASEGT. CDR3 size: 14 residues. DNA for the CDR3: TGTGCCAGCGGACAGGGGGCGGACAGTCATAAACTGTTTTTT. This gives the protein CASGQGADSHKLFF.

The gene calls are TRBV4-2 and TRBJ1-1; D might be TRBD1 (6 bases). Germline loops: CDR1 LGHNA, CDR2 YNFKEQ. The CDR3 covers 16 residues. With 0 bases removed from V and 4 bases from J, the gap between germline ends came to 15 bases. The CDR3 DNA reads TGTGCCAGCAGCCAAGATTTTACGGGGGGCCCCACTGAAGCTTTCTTT. It encodes CASSQDFTGGPTEAFF.

The chain is built from TRBV2 and TRBJ2-3; TRBD2 is a possible D gene (6 bases). V gave up 7 bases and J gave up 0 bases, with 17 bases separating them. The CDR3 is 16 amino acids. Germline V gene lookup returns CDR1 SNHLY and CDR2 FYNNEI. DNA for the CDR3: TGTGCCAGCACGGATAGCGGACTCACTAGCACAGATACGCAGTATTTT. This encodes CASTDSGLTSTDTQYF.

Here the CDR3 reads CASSSTKGKFTEAFF. The CDR3 DNA reads as TGTGCCAGCAGCTCTACAAAGGGGAAGTTCACTGAAGCTTTCTTT. This chain joins TRBV5-4 and TRBJ1-1; D is perhaps TRBD1 (5 bases). V dropped 3 bases and J dropped 4 bases, with 16 bases sitting between them. CDR3 length equals 15 residues. Germline values: CDR1 SGHNT, CDR2 YYREEE (reference sequence). The full variable domain, rest sourced from reference TRBV5-4 and TRBJ1-1, is ETGVTQSPTHLIKTRGQQVTLRCSSQSGHNTVSWYQQALGQGPQFIFQYYREEENGRGNFPPRFSGLQFPNYSSELNVNALELDDSALYLCASSSTKGKFTEAFFGQGTRLTVV.

This clone came up a few times. The chain links TRBV18 to TRBJ2-7; no clear D. The CDR3 covers 12 residues. The germline V gene has CDR1 KGHSH and CDR2 LQKENI. V lost 3 bases, J lost 3 bases, and 6 bases lay in between. This chain's CDR3 is CASSPTDYEQYF. The CDR3 nucleotides read TGTGCCAGCTCACCTACAGACTACGAGCAGTACTTC.

The V call is TRBV2, the J call TRBJ1-1; D not resolved. V was cut by 3 bases and J by 0 bases, with 8 bases left in between. There are 14 residues in the CDR3. From germline, CDR1 is SNHLY and CDR2 FYNNEI. The CDR3 is CASSESYLNTEAFF. CDR3 coding DNA: TGTGCCAGCAGTGAGTCCTACTTGAACACTGAAGCTTTCTTT.

This chain's CDR3 is CASSPGPGASPLHF. The CDR3 DNA follows: TGTGCCAGCAGCCCCGGGCCGGGTGCTTCACCCCTCCACTTT. V and J are TRBV7-3 and TRBJ1-6; no clear D gene. Germline V gene sequence: CDR1 SGHTA, CDR2 FQGTGA. The CDR3 consists of 14 residues. V lost 5 bases and J lost 9, with 14 bases in between.

V usage is TRBV2 and J usage is TRBJ2-2; D gene ambiguous. V lost 6 bases and J 7 bases, leaving 9 bases between the germline ends. Germline V lookup: CDR1 SNHLY, CDR2 FYNNEI. There are 12 residues in the CDR3. CDR3 nucleotides: TGTGCCAGCAGGACCCTCGGCGGGGAGCTGTTTTTT. It encodes CASRTLGGELFF.

V is TRBV5-4 and J is TRBJ1-4; 9 bases fit TRBD1. The CDR3 runs to 16 residues. V was clipped by 4 bases and J by 4 bases; unmatched bases: 8. Per the germline V gene, CDR1 is SGHNT and CDR2 is YYREEE (reference sequence). CDR3: CASSAGTGTNNEKLFF. The CDR3 region has the DNA TGTGCCAGCAGCGCGGGGACAGGGACGAATAATGAAAAACTGTTTTTT. Drawing the rest from reference TRBV5-4 and TRBJ1-4, the complete variable domain is ETGVTQSPTHLIKTRGQQVTLRCSSQSGHNTVSWYQQALGQGPQFIFQYYREEENGRGNFPPRFSGLQFPNYSSELNVNALELDDSALYLCASSAGTGTNNEKLFFGSGTQLSVL.

CDR3 coding DNA: TGTGCCAGCAGCCCCTCAGAGAGCATCGGCGATACGCAGTATTTT. Translation: CASSPSESIGDTQYF. This chain joins TRBV4-2 and TRBJ2-3; no clear D. Germline CDR1 is LGHNA and CDR2 is YNFKEQ. The CDR3 consists of 15 residues. V was clipped by 4 bases and J by 6 bases, with 17 bases between them.

This CDR3 is CASSLDGGREQYF. CDR3 DNA sequence: TGCGCCAGCAGCTTGGATGGGGGTCGAGAGCAGTACTTC. The chain joins TRBV5-1 to TRBJ2-7; D is tentatively TRBD1 or TRBD2 (5 bases each). Germline lookup yields CDR1 SGHRS and CDR2 YFSETQ. Between the trimmed V and J ends, which lost 0 bases and 7 bases, there was a span of 11 bases. This CDR3 region has 13 residues.

V and J are TRBV5-1 and TRBJ2-1; D is perhaps TRBD1 (6 bases). The V and J ends lost 0 bases and 3 bases respectively, with 10 bases between them. The CDR3 loop spans 15 amino acids. CDR1 SGHRS and CDR2 YFSETQ come from the germline V gene. The CDR3 region is CASSLGQASYNEQFF. Written as DNA, the CDR3 is TGCGCCAGCAGCTTGGGACAGGCTAGCTACAATGAGCAGTTCTTC.